This T cell receptor (beta chain) was identified during a study of blood T cell repertoires in COVID-19. For the study at large: Spain, Italy and the United States supplied samples that represented acute and convalescent COVID-19. PBMCs, B-cell-depleted T cells, or T cells were the source of the cDNA or gDNA that made up the material.

How the authors handled the data: Reference gene primers were amplified, and this amplification served to estimate nucleated cell counts. Sequenced by immunoSEQ multiplex PCR; TCRdb stores in-frame clones only, minus some. V and J calls and clone size are copied from that table; D and trimming were computed from the DNA. The sample shows 260,000 or so clones, roughly 80% of them seen only once. CDR1 is SGHTA and CDR2 is FQGNSA in the germline V gene. The CDR3 runs to 14 residues. V shed 1 base, J shed 7 bases, and the junction held 6 bases outside the gene matches. Sequenced: peripheral blood. This receptor was identified in a woman in her 70s with acute or convalescent COVID-19. The V and J genes are TRBV7-2 and TRBJ1-2; 7 positions match TRBD1. Written as DNA, the CDR3 is TGTGCCAGCAGCTTAGGGACAGGAGAGGGTGGCTACACCTTC. Protein: CASSLGTGEGGYTF. The variable domain in full, with the rest retrieved from reference TRBV7-2 and TRBJ1-2, is GAGVSQSPSNKVTEKGKDVELRCDPISGHTALYWYRQSLGQGLEFLIYFQGNSAPDKSGLPSDRFSAERTGGSVSTLTIQRTQQEDSAVYLCASSLGTGEGGYTFGSGTRLTVV.